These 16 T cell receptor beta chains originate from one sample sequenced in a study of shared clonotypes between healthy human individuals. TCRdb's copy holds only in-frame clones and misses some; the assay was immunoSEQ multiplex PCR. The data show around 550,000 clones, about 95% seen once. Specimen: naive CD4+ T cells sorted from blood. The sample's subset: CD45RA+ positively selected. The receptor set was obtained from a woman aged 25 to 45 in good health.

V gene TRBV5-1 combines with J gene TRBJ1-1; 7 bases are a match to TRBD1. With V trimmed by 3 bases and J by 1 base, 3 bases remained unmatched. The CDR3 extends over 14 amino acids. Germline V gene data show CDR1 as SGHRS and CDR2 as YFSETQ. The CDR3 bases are TGCGCCAGCAGCTCCAGGGGGAGGAACACTGAAGCTTTCTTT. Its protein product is CASSSRGRNTEAFF.

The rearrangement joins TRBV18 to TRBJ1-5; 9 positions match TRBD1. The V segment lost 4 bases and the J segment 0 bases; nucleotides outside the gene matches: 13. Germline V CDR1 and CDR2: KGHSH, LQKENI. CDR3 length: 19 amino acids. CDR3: CASSRGRDRETYSNQPQHF. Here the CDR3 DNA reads TGTGCCAGCTCACGCGGCCGGGACAGGGAAACATATAGCAATCAGCCCCAGCATTTT.

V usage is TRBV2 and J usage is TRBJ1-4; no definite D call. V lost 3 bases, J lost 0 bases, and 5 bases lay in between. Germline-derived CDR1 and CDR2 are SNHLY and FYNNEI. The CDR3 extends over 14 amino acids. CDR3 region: CASSEVSTNEKLFF. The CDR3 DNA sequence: TGTGCCAGCAGTGAGGTTTCAACTAATGAAAAACTGTTTTTT. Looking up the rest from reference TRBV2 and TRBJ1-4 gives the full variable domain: EPEVTQTPSHQVTQMGQEVILRCVPISNHLYFYWYRQILGQKVEFLVSFYNNEISEKSEIFDDQFSVERPDGSNFTLKIRSTKLEDSAMYFCASSEVSTNEKLFFGSGTQLSVL.

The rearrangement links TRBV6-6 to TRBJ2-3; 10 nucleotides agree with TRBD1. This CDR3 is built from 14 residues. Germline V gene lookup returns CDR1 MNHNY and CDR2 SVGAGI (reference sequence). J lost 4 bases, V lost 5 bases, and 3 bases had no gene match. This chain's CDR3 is CASSKTGGADTQYF. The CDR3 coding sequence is TGTGCCAGCAGTAAGACAGGGGGCGCAGATACGCAGTATTTT.

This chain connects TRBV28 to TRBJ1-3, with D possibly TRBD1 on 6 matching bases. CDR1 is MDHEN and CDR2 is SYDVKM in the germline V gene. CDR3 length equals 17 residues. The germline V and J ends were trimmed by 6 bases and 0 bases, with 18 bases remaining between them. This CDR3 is CASSTQGVVLSGNTIYF. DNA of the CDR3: TGTGCCAGCAGCACACAGGGAGTAGTACTCTCTGGAAACACCATATATTTT. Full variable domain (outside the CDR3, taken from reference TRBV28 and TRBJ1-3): DVKVTQSSRYLVKRTGEKVFLECVQDMDHENMFWYRQDPGLGLRLIYFSYDVKMKEKGDIPEGYSVSREKKERFSLILESASTNQTSMYLCASSTQGVVLSGNTIYFGEGSWLTVV.

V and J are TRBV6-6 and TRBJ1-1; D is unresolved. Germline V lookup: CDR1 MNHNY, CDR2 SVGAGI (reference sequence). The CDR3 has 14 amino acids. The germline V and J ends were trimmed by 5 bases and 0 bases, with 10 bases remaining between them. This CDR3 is CASSPSNLNTEAFF. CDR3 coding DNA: TGTGCCAGCAGTCCCAGTAACTTGAACACTGAAGCTTTCTTT.

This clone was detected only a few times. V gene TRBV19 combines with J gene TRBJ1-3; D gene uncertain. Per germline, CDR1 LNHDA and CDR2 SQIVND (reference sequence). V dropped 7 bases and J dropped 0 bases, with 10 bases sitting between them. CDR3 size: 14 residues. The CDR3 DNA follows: TGTGCCAGTAAGGAGGGTAGCTCTGGAAACACCATATATTTT. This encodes CASKEGSSGNTIYF.

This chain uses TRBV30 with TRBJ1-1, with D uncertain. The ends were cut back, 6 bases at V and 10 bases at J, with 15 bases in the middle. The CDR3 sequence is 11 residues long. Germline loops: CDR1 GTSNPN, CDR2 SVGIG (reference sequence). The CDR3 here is CACHVSLAAFF. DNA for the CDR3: TGTGCCTGTCACGTGTCGCTGGCAGCTTTCTTT.

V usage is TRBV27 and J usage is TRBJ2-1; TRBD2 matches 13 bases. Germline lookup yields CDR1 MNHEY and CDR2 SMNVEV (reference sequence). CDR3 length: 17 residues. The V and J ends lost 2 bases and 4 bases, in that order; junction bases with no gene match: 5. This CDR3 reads CASSLRGTSGTYNEQFF. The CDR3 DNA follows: TGTGCCAGCAGTTTACGAGGGACTAGCGGGACGTACAATGAGCAGTTCTTC.

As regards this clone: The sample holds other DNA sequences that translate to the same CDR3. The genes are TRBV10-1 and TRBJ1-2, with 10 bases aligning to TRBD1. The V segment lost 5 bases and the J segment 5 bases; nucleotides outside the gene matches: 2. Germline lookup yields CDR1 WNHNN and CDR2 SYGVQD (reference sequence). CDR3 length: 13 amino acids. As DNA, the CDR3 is TGCGCCAGCAGTCCGGGACAGGGGTATGGCTACACCTTC. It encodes CASSPGQGYGYTF.

CDR3 coding DNA: TGCGCCAGCAGTCCCAACGGGTCAAAATTGGTCAATGAGCAGTTCTTC. It specifies CASSPNGSKLVNEQFF. This chain links TRBV23-1 with TRBJ2-1; no reliable D call. TRBV23-1 is placed among ORFs of uncertain function. V lost 4 bases to trimming and J lost 6 bases, with 19 bases between them. The CDR3 loop spans 16 amino acids.

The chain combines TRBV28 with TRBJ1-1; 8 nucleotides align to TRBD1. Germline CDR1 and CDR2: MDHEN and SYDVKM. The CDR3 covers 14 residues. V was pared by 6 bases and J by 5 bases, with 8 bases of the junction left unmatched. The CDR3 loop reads CASSRQGARTEAFF. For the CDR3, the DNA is TGTGCCAGCAGCCGTCAGGGGGCGCGGACTGAAGCTTTCTTT.

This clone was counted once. This chain's CDR3 is CASRTSGILYEQYF. CDR3 in DNA: TGTGCCAGCAGGACTAGCGGGATCCTTTACGAGCAGTACTTC. This chain uses TRBV28 with TRBJ2-7; 11 bases match TRBD2. V dropped 6 bases and J dropped 4; count of bases not matched to a gene: 5. The germline V gene has CDR1 MDHEN and CDR2 SYDVKM. The length of the CDR3 is 14 residues.

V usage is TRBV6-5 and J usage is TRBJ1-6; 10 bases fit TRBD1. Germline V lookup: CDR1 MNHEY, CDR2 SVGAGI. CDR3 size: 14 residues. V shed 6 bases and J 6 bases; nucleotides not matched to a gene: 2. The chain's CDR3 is CASRGTGVNSPLHF. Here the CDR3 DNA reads TGTGCCAGCAGGGGGACAGGGGTTAATTCACCCCTCCACTTT.

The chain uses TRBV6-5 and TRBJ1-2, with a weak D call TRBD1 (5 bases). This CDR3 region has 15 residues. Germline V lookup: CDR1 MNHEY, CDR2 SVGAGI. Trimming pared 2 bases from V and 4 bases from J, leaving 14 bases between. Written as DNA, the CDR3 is TGTGCCAGCAGTTACAATTTGCAGGGTTCCTATGGCTACACCTTC. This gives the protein CASSYNLQGSYGYTF.

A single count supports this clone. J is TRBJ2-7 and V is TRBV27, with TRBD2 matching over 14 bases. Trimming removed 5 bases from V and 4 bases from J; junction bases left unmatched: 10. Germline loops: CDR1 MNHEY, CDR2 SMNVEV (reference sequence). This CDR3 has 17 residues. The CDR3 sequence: CASSAPRRLAGGYEQYF. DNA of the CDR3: TGTGCCAGCAGTGCCCCCCGACGACTAGCGGGAGGGTACGAGCAGTACTTC.